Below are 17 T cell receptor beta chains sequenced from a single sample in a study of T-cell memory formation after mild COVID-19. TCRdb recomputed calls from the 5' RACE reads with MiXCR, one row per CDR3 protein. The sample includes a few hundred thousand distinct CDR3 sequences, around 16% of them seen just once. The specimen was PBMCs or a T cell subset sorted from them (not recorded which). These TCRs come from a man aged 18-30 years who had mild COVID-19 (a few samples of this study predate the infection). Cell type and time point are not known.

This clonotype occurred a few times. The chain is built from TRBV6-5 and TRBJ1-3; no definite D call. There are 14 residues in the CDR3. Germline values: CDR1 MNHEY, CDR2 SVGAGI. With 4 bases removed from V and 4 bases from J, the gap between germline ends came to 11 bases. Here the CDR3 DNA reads TGTGCCAGCAGTTCAACCCGTCAGGGAAACACCATATATTTT. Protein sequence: CASSSTRQGNTIYF.

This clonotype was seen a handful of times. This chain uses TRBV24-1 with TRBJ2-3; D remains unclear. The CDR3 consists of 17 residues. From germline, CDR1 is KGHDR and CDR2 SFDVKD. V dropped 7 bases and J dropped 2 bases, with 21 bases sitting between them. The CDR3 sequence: CATRVTPGRLYTDTQYF. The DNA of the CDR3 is TGTGCCACCAGGGTCACGCCGGGCAGACTGTACACAGATACGCAGTATTTT.

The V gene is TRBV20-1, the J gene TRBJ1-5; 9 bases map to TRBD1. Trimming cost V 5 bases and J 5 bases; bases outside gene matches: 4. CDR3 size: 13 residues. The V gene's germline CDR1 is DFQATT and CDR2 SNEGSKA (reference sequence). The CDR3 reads CSASTGGDQPQHF. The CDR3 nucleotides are TGCAGTGCTTCGACAGGGGGTGATCAGCCCCAGCATTTT.

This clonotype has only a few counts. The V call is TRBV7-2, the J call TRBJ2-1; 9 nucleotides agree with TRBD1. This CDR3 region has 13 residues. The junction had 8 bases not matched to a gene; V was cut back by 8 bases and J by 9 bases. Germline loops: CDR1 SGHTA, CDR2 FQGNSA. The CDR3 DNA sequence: TGTGCCAGCGGACCCGGGACAGGGAGTGAGCAGTTCTTC. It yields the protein CASGPGTGSEQFF.

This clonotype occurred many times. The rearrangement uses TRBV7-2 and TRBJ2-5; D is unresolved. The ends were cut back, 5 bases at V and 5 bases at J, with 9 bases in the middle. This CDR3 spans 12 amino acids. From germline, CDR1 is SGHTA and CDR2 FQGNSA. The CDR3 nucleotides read TGTGCCAGCAGCCCCGATCGTGAGACCCAGTACTTC. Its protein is CASSPDRETQYF.

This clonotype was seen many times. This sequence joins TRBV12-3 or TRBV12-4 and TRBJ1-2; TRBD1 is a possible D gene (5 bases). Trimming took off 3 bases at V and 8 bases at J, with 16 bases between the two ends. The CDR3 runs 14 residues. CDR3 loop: CASSLEGRGSGYTF. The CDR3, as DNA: TGTGCCAGCAGTTTGGAGGGTAGGGGTAGCGGCTACACCTTC.

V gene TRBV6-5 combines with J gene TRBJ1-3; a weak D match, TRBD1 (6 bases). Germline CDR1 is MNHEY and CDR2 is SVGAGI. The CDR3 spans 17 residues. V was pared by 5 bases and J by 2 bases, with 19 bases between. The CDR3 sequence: CASSLGGGLEAGNTIYF. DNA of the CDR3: TGTGCCAGCAGTCTGGGGGGGGGCTTAGAAGCTGGAAACACCATATATTTT.

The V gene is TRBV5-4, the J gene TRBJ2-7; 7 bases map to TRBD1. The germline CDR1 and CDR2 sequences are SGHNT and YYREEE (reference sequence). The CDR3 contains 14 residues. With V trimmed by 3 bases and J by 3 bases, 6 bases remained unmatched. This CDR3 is CASSYDRESYEQYV. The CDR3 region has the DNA TGTGCCAGCAGCTACGACAGGGAAAGCTACGAGCAGTACGTC.

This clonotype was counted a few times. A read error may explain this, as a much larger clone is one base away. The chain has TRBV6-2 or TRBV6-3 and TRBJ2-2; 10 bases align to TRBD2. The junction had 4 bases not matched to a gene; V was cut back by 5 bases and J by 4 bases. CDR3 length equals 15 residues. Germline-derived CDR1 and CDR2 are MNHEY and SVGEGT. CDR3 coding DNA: TGTGCCAGCAGTGACACTAGCGGGGCCACCGGGGAGCTGTTTTTT. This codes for CASSDTSGATGELFF.

CDR3 loop: CATSNVNSYNEQFF. In DNA, the CDR3 is TGTGCCACCAGCAACGTCAATTCCTACAATGAGCAGTTCTTC. This sequence joins TRBV15 and TRBJ2-1; unclear D gene. V shed 4 bases and J shed 1 base, with 8 bases lying between them. Per the germline V gene, CDR1 is LNHNV and CDR2 is YYDKDF (reference sequence). The CDR3 length is 14 residues.

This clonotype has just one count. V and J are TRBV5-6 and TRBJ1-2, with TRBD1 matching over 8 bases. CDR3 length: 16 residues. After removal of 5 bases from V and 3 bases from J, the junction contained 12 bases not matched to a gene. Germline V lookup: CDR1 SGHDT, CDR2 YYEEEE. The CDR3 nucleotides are TGTGCCAGCAGACAACGCGCAACAGGGGGTGACTATGGCTACACCTTC. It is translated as CASRQRATGGDYGYTF.

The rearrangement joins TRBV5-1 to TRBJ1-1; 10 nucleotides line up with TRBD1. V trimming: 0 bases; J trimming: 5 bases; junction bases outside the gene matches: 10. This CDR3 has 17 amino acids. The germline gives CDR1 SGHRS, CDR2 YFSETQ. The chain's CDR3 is CASSLAWDRGRTTEAFF. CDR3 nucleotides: TGCGCCAGCAGCTTGGCCTGGGACAGGGGTCGAACGACTGAAGCTTTCTTT. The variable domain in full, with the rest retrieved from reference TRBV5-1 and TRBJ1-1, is KAGVTQTPRYLIKTRGQQVTLSCSPISGHRSVSWYQQTPGQGLQFLFEYFSETQRNKGNFPGRFSGRQFSNSRSEMNVSTLELGDSALYLCASSLAWDRGRTTEAFFGQGTRLTVV.

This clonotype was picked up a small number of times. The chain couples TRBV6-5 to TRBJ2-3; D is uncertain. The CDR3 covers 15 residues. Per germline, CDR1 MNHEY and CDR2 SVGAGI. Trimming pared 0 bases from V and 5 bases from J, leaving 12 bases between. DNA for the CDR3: TGTGCCAGCAGTTACTCGTGGGGTGCGGTAGATACGCAGTATTTT. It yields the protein CASSYSWGAVDTQYF.

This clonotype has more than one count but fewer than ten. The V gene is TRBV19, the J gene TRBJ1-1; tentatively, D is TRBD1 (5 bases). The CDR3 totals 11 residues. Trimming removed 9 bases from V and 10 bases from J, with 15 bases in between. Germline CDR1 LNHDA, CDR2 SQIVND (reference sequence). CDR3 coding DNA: TGTGCCAGCCGGGGACTCCTCGGAGCTTTCTTT. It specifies CASRGLLGAFF.

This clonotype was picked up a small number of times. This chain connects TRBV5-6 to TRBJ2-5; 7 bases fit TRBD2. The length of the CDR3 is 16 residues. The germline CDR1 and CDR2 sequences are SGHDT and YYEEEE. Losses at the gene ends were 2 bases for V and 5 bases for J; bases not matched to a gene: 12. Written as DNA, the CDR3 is TGTGCCAGCAGCTTACACGCTAGCGGTCCGTGGGAGACCCAGTACTTC. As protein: CASSLHASGPWETQYF.

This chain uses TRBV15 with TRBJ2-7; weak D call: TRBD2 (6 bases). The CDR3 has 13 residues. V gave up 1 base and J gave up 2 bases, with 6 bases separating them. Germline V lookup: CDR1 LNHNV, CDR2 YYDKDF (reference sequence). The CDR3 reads CATSRGLAYEQYF. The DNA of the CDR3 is TGTGCCACCAGCAGAGGACTAGCCTACGAGCAGTACTTC.

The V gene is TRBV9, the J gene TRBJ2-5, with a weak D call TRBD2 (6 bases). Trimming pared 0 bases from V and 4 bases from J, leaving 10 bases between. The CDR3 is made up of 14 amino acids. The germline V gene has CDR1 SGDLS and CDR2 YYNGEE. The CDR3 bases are TGTGCCAGCAGCGTAGGCGGGGTCGTAGAGACCCAGTACTTC. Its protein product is CASSVGGVVETQYF.